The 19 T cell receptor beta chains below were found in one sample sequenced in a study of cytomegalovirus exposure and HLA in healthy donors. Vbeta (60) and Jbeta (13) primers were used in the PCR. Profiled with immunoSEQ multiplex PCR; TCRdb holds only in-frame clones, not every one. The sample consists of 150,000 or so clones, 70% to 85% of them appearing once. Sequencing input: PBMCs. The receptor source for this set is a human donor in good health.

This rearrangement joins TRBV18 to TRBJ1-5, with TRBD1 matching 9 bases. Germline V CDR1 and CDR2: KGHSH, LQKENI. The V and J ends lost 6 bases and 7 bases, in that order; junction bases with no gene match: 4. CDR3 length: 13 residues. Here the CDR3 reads CASSPGQGQPQHF. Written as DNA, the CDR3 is TGTGCCAGCTCGCCCGGACAGGGGCAGCCCCAGCATTTT.

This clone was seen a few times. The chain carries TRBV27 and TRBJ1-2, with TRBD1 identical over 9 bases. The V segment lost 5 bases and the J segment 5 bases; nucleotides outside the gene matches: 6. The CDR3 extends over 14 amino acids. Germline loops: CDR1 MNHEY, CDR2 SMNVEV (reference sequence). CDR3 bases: TGTGCCAGCAGTCCCGGGACAGGGCGGTATGGCTACACCTTC. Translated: CASSPGTGRYGYTF.

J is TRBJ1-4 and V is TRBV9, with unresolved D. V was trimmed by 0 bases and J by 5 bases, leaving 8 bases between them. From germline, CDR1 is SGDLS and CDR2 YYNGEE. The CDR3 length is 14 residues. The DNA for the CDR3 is TGTGCCAGCAGCGTAGAAGGGAGCAATGAAAAACTGTTTTTT. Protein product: CASSVEGSNEKLFF.

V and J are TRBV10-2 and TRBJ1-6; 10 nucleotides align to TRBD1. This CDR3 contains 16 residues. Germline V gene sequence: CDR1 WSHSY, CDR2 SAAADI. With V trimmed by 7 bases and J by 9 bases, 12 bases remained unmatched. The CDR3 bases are TGCGCCAGCACCCGGGACAGGGGTTCGAGGAGTTCACCCCTCCACTTT. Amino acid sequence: CASTRDRGSRSSPLHF.

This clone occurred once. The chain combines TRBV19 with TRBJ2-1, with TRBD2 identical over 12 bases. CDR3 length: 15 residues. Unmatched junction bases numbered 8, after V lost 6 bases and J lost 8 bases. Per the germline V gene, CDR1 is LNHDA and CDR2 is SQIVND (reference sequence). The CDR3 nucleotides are TGTGCCAGTAGACCTAGCGGGGGGGCCGGGTATGAGCAGTTCTTC. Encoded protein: CASRPSGGAGYEQFF.

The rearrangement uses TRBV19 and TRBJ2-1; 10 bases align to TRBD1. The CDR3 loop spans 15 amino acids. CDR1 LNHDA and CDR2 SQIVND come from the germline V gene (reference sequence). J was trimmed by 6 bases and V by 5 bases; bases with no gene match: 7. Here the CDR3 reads CASSWGDRGSNEQFF. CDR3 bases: TGTGCCAGTAGTTGGGGGGACAGGGGTTCCAATGAGCAGTTCTTC.

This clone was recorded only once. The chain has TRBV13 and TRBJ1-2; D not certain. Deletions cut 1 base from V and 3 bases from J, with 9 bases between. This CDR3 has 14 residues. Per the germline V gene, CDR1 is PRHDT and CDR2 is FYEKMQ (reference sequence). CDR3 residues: CASSLDGVDYGYTF. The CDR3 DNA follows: TGTGCCAGCAGCTTAGACGGGGTAGACTATGGCTACACCTTC.

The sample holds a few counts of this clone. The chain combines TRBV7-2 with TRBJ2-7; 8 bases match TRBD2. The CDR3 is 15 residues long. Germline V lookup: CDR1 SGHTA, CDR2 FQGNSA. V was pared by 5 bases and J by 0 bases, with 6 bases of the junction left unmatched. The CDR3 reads CASSPGGAYSYEQYF. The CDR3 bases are TGTGCCAGCAGCCCCGGGGGGGCTTACTCCTACGAGCAGTACTTC. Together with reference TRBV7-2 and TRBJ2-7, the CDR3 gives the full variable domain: GAGVSQSPSNKVTEKGKDVELRCDPISGHTALYWYRQSLGQGLEFLIYFQGNSAPDKSGLPSDRFSAERTGGSVSTLTIQRTQQEDSAVYLCASSPGGAYSYEQYFGPGTRLTVT.

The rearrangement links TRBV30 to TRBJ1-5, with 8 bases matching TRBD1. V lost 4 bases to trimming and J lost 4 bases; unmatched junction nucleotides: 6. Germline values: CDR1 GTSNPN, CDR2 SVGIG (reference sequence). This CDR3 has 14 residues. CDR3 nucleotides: TGTGCCTGGACTACCGACAGGGGAAATCAGCCCCAGCATTTT. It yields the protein CAWTTDRGNQPQHF.

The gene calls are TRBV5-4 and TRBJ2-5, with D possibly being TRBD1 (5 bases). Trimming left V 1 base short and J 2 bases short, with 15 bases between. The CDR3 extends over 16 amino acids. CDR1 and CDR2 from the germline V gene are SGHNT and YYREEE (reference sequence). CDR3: CASSLMSGSGQETQYF. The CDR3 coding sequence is TGTGCCAGCAGCTTGATGAGTGGGTCAGGGCAAGAGACCCAGTACTTC.

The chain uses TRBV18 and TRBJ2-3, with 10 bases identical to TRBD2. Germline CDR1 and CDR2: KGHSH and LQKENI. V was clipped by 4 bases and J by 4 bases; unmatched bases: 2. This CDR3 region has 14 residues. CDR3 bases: TGTGCCAGCTCACAAGCGGGGGGGCCAGATACGCAGTATTTT. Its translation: CASSQAGGPDTQYF.

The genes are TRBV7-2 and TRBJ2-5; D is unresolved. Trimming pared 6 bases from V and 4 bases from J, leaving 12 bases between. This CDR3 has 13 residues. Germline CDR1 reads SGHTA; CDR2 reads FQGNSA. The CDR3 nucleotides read TGTGCCAGCAGAGCCGGTGGTGGAGAGACCCAGTACTTC. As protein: CASRAGGGETQYF.

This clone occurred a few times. CDR3: CASSSQGFEAFF. The CDR3 region has the DNA TGTGCCAGCAGCTCACAGGGATTCGAAGCTTTCTTT. The chain combines TRBV7-2 with TRBJ1-1, with a tentative D call TRBD1 (6 bases). Trimming left V 4 bases short and J 8 bases short, with 11 bases between. Germline CDR1 and CDR2: SGHTA and FQGNSA. This CDR3 is 12 amino acids long.

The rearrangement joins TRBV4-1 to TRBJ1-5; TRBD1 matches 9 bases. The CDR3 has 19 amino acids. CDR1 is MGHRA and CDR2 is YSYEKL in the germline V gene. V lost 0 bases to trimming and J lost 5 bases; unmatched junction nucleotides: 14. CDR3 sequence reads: CASSQDIPGGQGRYQPQHF. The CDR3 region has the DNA TGCGCCAGCAGCCAAGACATCCCGGGGGGACAGGGACGCTATCAGCCCCAGCATTTT.

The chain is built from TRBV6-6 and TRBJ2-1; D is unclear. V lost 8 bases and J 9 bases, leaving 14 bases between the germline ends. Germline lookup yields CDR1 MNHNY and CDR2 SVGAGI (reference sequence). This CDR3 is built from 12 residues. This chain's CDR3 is CASQLAGGEQFF. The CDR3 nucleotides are TGTGCCAGCCAGTTAGCTGGCGGTGAGCAGTTCTTC.

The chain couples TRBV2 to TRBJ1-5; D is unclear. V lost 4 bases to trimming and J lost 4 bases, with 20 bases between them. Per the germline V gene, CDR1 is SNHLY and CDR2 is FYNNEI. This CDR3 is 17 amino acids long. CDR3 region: CASSGPEPYLSNQPQHF. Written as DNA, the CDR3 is TGTGCCAGCAGTGGCCCCGAACCCTATTTATCAAATCAGCCCCAGCATTTT.

The CDR3 region has the DNA TGCGCCAGCAGCTTGGCGGCCAGGGGGCGAACTGAAGCTTTCTTT. Protein product: CASSLAARGRTEAFF. The gene calls are TRBV5-1 and TRBJ1-1; TRBD1 agrees at 8 bases. Germline V gene sequence: CDR1 SGHRS, CDR2 YFSETQ. The V and J ends lost 0 bases and 5 bases, in that order; junction bases with no gene match: 6. This CDR3 has 15 residues.

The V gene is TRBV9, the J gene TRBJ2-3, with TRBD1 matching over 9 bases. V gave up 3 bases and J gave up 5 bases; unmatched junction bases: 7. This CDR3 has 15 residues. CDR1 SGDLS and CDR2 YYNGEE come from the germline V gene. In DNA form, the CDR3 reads TGTGCCAGCAGCGCCCGGGACAGGGCAAGAGATACGCAGTATTTT. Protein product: CASSARDRARDTQYF.

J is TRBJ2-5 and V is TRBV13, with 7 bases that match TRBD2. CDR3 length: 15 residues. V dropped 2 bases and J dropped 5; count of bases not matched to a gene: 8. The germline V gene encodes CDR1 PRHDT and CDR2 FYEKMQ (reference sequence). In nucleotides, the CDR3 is TGTGCCAGCAGCTTAAGGACTAGATTGTCGGAGACCCAGTACTTC. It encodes CASSLRTRLSETQYF. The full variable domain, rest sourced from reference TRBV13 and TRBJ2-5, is AAGVIQSPRHLIKEKRETATLKCYPIPRHDTVYWYQQGPGQDPQFLISFYEKMQSDKGSIPDRFSAQQFSDYHSELNMSSLELGDSALYFCASSLRTRLSETQYFGPGTRLLVL.